Here is one T cell receptor (beta chain) with its context. The antigen this receptor binds is unknown. Base quality data are lacking; no much larger clone is found one base away. These data originate in a study of T cell responses to AZD1222 COVID-19 vaccine (dated by TCRdb to 2020 to 2023). About the full investigation: A total of over 230 trial participants underwent TCR sequencing, of whom 200 to 220 received two doses of AZD1222 and about 25 received two doses of the MenACWY control vaccine. Trial participants were enrolled by age into subgroups of 18-55, 56-69 and 70-plus years, and approximately 150, 30 and 60 TCR-sequenced participants, respectively, were included in these subgroups.

The paper's findings and limits, for the study overall: After two AZD1222 doses, spike-specific TCR breadth and depth were significantly higher than at day 0 and than in MenACWY recipients. Because no day 14 peak-response samples were available, repertoires were characterized only after the peak T cell response. The 56-69-year group was small, and its depth increase did not reach significance, likely because of low power. Participants were mostly white British and included more females than males, and it was suggested by the authors that clonal diversity may have been underestimated. Only a handful of AZD1222 recipients were SARS-CoV-2 seropositive at baseline, limiting conclusions about previously exposed vaccinees. Epitopes outside the regions mutated in the B.1.351 and B.1.1.7 variants were reportedly recognized by nearly half of the unique spike-specific TCRs. The whole spike protein was spanned by vaccine-associated CD4 TCRs, and dominant responses were seen in regions 160-218 and 743-854.

The time point label on this specimen signifies: about 28 days (+/-7) after the second vaccine dose. AZD1222 recipients with second doses at about 4 weeks or about 12 weeks were pooled, because spike-specific TCR depth and breadth did not differ between schedules. Vaccinee samples were obtained from the UK trials COV001 and COV002, which included a single-blind randomized controlled phase 2/3 trial of AZD1222 (ChAdOx1 nCoV-19) in healthy adults. For TCRbeta chain sequencing, PBMC samples from trial participants were taken at day 0 and at day 28 after the second dose. The CDR3 regions of human TCRbeta chains were subjected to immunosequencing. As for the original processing: Repertoire TCRs were matched against a reference library of SARS-CoV-2-specific TCRs generated with the MIRA antigen-specificity platform. Breadth meant the fraction of unique TCRs that were SARS-CoV-2-associated, whereas depth meant the fraction of total T cells that were SARS-CoV-2-associated. Using the MIRA data, each spike-specific TCR was mapped to the spike region that the TCR reacts to and placed in a CD4 or CD8 class. Log10-transformed breadth and depth values were compared by one-way ANOVA with Sidak's multiple comparisons tests. Sourced from immuneACCESS, this table was stored by TCRdb with only in-frame sequences that have V and J called. A share of the clones is absent; for the studies checked, an unresolved V gene accounts for under half, and the remainder has no known explanation. From that table come the V and J calls and clone size; the DNA was used to work out D and trimming. The sample table lists under 150,000 clones, just under 95% of them with a count of one. The top ten clonotypes cover 1% to 1.3% of the sample.

This specimen was peripheral blood, taken 28 days after the second AZD1222 dose. The clonotype was recovered from an adult who received the AZD1222 COVID-19 vaccine.

The CDR3 reads as follows: CASSLTTGDRGQETQYF. The bases are TGTGCCAGCTCACTAACCACGGGGGACAGGGGGCAAGAGACCCAGTACTTC. This chain is built from TRBV18 and TRBJ2-5; 11 central bases correspond to TRBD1. Taken from the germline V gene, the CDR1 and CDR2 loops are KGHSH and LQKENI. The CDR3 goes from the cysteine to the phenylalanine over 17 residues. Only CDR3 DNA remains: 51 bases, in frame from the first base. Trimmed from V: 4 bases; trimmed from J: 2 bases; junction bases lacking a gene match: 9.